The source of this TCR beta chain is a study of CD8 T cells in ankylosing spondylitis. Points from the study as a whole: Disease-linked clones were reportedly significantly enriched in matched ankylosing spondylitis synovial fluid. Both synovial fluid and blood in reactive arthritis had previously been reported to carry some motif variants. Disease-linked clones proved CD8+ and comparatively uncommon in peripheral blood. Made up of 7 to 9 highly homologous variants, a TCR beta motif appeared characteristic of ankylosing spondylitis blood.

In making TCR beta libraries, quantitative 5'-RACE with molecular barcodes was used. TCRdb independently ran MiXCR on the 5' RACE reads; one entry per CDR3 protein. The sample has fewer than 250,000 distinct CDR3 sequences, around 20% seen once; the top ten hold roughly 42%. This clonotype was seen more than once but under ten times. Antigen specificity is unknown. The sequencing input was blood, either unsorted or a sorted T cell fraction (not recorded which). The sequence came from a male donor with ankylosing spondylitis.

CDR3 coding DNA: TGTGCCAGCAGCTTAGTCCCCAGGGCCATGGAAGGCTACACCTTC. Amino acids: CASSLVPRAMEGYTF. The chain uses TRBV7-2 and TRBJ1-2; tentatively, D is TRBD1 (5 bases). The CDR3 is 15 amino acids. Trimming left V 1 base short and J 8 bases short, with 17 bases between. CDR1 is SGHTA and CDR2 is FQGNSA in the germline V gene.